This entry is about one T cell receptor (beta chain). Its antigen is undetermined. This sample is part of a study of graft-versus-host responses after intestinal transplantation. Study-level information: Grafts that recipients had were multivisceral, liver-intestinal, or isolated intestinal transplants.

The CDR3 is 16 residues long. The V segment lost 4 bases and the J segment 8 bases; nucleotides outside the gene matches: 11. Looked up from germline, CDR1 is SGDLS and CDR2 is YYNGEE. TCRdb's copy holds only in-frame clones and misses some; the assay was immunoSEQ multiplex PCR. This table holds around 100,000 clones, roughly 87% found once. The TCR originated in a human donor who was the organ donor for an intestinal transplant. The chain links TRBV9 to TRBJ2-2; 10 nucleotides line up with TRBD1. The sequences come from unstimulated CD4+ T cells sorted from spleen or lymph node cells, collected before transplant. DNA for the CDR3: TGTGCCAGCAGCACCCAACTGACAGGGGGCATAGGGGAGCTGTTTTTT. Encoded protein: CASSTQLTGGIGELFF.